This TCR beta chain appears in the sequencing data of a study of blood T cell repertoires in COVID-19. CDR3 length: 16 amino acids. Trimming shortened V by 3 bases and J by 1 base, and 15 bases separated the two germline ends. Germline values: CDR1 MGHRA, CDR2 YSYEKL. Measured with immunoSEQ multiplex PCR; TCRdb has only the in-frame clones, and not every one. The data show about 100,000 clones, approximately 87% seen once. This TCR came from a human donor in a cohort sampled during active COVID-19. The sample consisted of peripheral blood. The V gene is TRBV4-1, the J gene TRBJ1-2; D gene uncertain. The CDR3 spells CASSQRLRRVNYGYTF. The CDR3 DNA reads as TGCGCCAGCAGCCAGAGGCTCCGACGGGTTAACTATGGCTACACCTTC.